A selection of T cell receptor beta chains follows, all from one sample in a study of blood T cell repertoires in COVID-19. This table comes from immunoSEQ multiplex PCR, and its TCRdb copy is limited to in-frame clones, with some not included. Among about 190,000 clones listed, around 84% were seen once. The source material was peripheral blood. The receptors were sampled from a human donor in a cohort sampled during active COVID-19. Each CDR3 is given with its conserved first and last residue. The order of the fields is V gene, D gene, J gene, CDR3 length, clone size, CDR3 DNA, CDR3 protein. D genes are given only for firm matches. The size of a clone is reported for some rows only, either as once, few or many, or as a class for expanded clones.

TRBV5-6,-,TRBJ2-2,14,few,TGTGCCAGCAGCTTGGAGGGGTACAACGGGGAGCTGTTTTTT,CASSLEGYNGELFF
TRBV9,TRBD2,TRBJ2-1,15,-,TGTGCCAGCTCCAGCGGGGTGCCCCTCGCCAATGAGCAGTTCTTC,CASSSGVPLANEQFF
TRBV29-1,-,TRBJ1-2,14,-,TGCAGCGTTGAAATGCGGATCCCCCCGTATGGCTACACCTTC,CSVEMRIPPYGYTF
TRBV27,TRBD2,TRBJ2-5,15,-,TGTGCCAGCAGTTACCAGCGGGGGGCCGTAGAGACCCAGTACTTC,CASSYQRGAVETQYF
TRBV10-3,TRBD2,TRBJ2-5,13,-,TGTGCCATAAGACCAGCGGGGCAAGAGACCCAGTACTTC,CAIRPAGQETQYF
TRBV6-1,TRBD1,TRBJ2-4,16,few,TGTGCCAGCAGTGAACCCGGACAGGGGGCAAAAAACATTCAGTACTTC,CASSEPGQGAKNIQYF
TRBV19,TRBD1,TRBJ2-7,15,-,TGTGCCAGTAGTGGAGGACAGGGGTGGTCCTACGAGCAGTACTTC,CASSGGQGWSYEQYF
TRBV7-2,-,TRBJ1-2,14,-,TGTGCCAGCTTCTTAGGGGGGACTCCCAAGGGCTACACCTTC,CASFLGGTPKGYTF
TRBV6-1,TRBD2,TRBJ2-1,15,-,TGTGCCAGCAGTGAACCAAGCGGGAAAATGTTTGAGCAGTTCTTC,CASSEPSGKMFEQFF
TRBV11-2,TRBD2,TRBJ2-5,17,-,TGTGCCAGCAGCTCCCACGGACTAGCGGGGGGGCGAGAGACCCAGTACTTC,CASSSHGLAGGRETQYF
TRBV5-5,-,TRBJ1-3,14,many,TGTGCCAGCACCCCCCTTGCGGAAGGAAACACCATATATTTT,CASTPLAEGNTIYF
TRBV19,-,TRBJ1-5,15,-,TGTGCCAGTAGTATGGAGGGGGGGGTCTGGCAGCCCCAGCATTTT,CASSMEGGVWQPQHF
TRBV10-2,TRBD1,TRBJ1-2,17,-,TGCGCCAGCAGTGAGGGGACAGGGGGCGCGACGGACTATGGCTACACCTTC,CASSEGTGGATDYGYTF